The subject of this entry is one T cell receptor (beta chain). What it recognizes is unknown. The table came from immunoSEQ multiplex PCR; TCRdb's copy has only in-frame clones and leaves some out. The data contain 170,000 or so clones, approximately 93% of them singletons. J lost 7 bases, V lost 7 bases, and 8 bases had no gene match. This CDR3 region has 14 residues. Germline V CDR1 and CDR2: SGHRS, YFSETQ. The record originates from a study of T cell responses to AZD1222 COVID-19 vaccine. General study points: Baseline antibody screening turned up just a handful of seropositive AZD1222 recipients. Donor demographics were predominantly white British with a female majority; clonal diversity may be underestimated.

The chain recombines TRBV5-1 with TRBJ1-6; 7 bases match TRBD1. Sequencing used peripheral blood, obtained on day 0 of AZD1222 vaccination. The TCR comes from an adult in good health. Here the CDR3 DNA reads TGCGCCAGCTCGACGGGACAGACAAATTCACCCCTCCACTTT. This translates into CASSTGQTNSPLHF.